A single sample is the source of the 10 T cell receptor beta chains below, sequenced in a study of Graves' ophthalmopathy and Graves' hyperthyroidism. TCR beta CDR3 regions were amplified from RNA transcripts. Second-round multiplex PCR followed a first-round RT-PCR using HTBI primers. TCRdb redid the calling of the multiplex PCR reads with MiXCR, one entry per CDR3 protein. The sample comprises hundreds of thousands of distinct CDR3 sequences, about 47% of which are singletons, and roughly 45% rests with the top ten. Sequencing used peripheral blood. The receptor set was obtained from an adult man with Graves' ophthalmopathy.

V usage is TRBV25-1 and J usage is TRBJ1-3; D is unresolved. Per the germline V gene, CDR1 is MGHDK and CDR2 is SYGVNS. The CDR3 is 15 amino acids. The V end lost 3 bases, the J end lost 0 bases, and 9 bases lay between the germline ends. CDR3: CASSDSAFSGNTIYF. DNA for the CDR3: TGTGCCAGCAGTGATTCGGCTTTCTCTGGAAACACCATATATTTT.

The J gene is TRBJ1-3, the V gene TRBV29-1; a possible D gene is TRBD1 (6 bases). CDR1 is SQVTM and CDR2 is ANQGSEA in the germline V gene. V dropped 0 bases and J dropped 0 bases, with 18 bases sitting between them. The CDR3 length is 18 residues. The CDR3 coding sequence is TGCAGCGTTGAAGATAATTTCGACAGGTCCAGCTCTGGAAACACCATATATTTT. Translation gives CSVEDNFDRSSSGNTIYF.

This clonotype was picked up many times. The chain links TRBV29-1 to TRBJ2-5; D could derive from TRBD1 or TRBD2 (6 bases each). The germline V gene has CDR1 SQVTM and CDR2 ANQGSEA. Trimming left V 2 bases short and J 6 bases short, with 10 bases between. The CDR3 spans 12 residues. The CDR3 loop is CSVERGAKTQYF. The CDR3 bases are TGCAGCGTTGAAAGGGGGGCGAAGACCCAGTACTTC.

The J gene is TRBJ2-7, the V gene TRBV7-2; tentatively, D is TRBD1 or TRBD2 (5 bases each). CDR3 length: 14 residues. Between the trimmed V and J ends, which lost 4 bases and 5 bases, there was a span of 15 bases. In germline, CDR1 is SGHTA, CDR2 FQGNSA. The CDR3 reads CASSSGTLLHEQYF. The CDR3 DNA follows: TGTGCCAGCAGCTCTGGGACCCTTCTCCACGAGCAGTACTTC.

This clonotype was counted between two and nine times. The chain employs TRBV7-2 and TRBJ1-2; D not resolved. Germline V lookup: CDR1 SGHTA, CDR2 FQGNSA. The germline V and J ends were trimmed by 0 bases and 3 bases, with 11 bases remaining between them. The CDR3 consists of 15 residues. This CDR3 reads CASSLALKGDYGYTF. The CDR3 nucleotides are TGTGCCAGCAGCTTAGCCTTGAAGGGCGACTATGGCTACACCTTC.

The rearrangement joins TRBV12-3 or TRBV12-4 to TRBJ2-5; D is possibly TRBD1 or TRBD2 (5 bases each). The V and J ends lost 6 bases and 5 bases respectively, with 16 bases between them. The CDR3 spans 14 residues. In DNA form, the CDR3 reads TGTGCCAGCAGCCCTGGGGGATCATGGGAGACCCAGTACTTC. Its protein product is CASSPGGSWETQYF.

The chain uses TRBV6-2 or TRBV6-3 and TRBJ1-2; 9 nucleotides match TRBD1. V trimming: 0 bases; J trimming: 4 bases; junction bases outside the gene matches: 3. The germline V gene encodes CDR1 MNHEY and CDR2 SVGEGT. The CDR3 covers 15 residues. DNA of the CDR3: TGTGCCAGCAGTTACTCGGGGACAGGGATCTATGGCTACACCTTC. It is translated as CASSYSGTGIYGYTF.

The chain is built from TRBV6-4 and TRBJ1-5, with 9 bases that match TRBD1. The germline gives CDR1 MRHNA, CDR2 SNTAGT. Trimming removed 8 bases from V and 0 bases from J; junction bases left unmatched: 8. CDR3 length: 16 amino acids. CDR3 bases: TGTGCCAGCGGCAGGACAGGGGCGTATAGCAATCAGCCCCAGCATTTT. It specifies CASGRTGAYSNQPQHF.

This clonotype was seen repeatedly, ten times or more. V gene TRBV10-1 combines with J gene TRBJ1-2, with D possibly matching TRBD1 (6 bases). The CDR3 spans 13 residues. V gave up 8 bases and J gave up 0 bases, with 10 bases separating them. CDR1 and CDR2 from the germline V gene are WNHNN and SYGVQD (reference sequence). The CDR3 here is CASSQGSNYGYTF. CDR3 nucleotide sequence: TGCGCCAGCTCACAGGGTTCTAACTATGGCTACACCTTC.

This clonotype showed up just a few times. The rearrangement joins TRBV2 to TRBJ1-5; no firm D call. This CDR3 has 15 residues. Germline-derived CDR1 and CDR2 are SNHLY and FYNNEI. V lost 7 bases and J lost 0, with 13 bases in between. The CDR3 DNA reads as TGTGCCAGCACCATCGACAACCCTAGCAATCAGCCCCAGCATTTT. Amino acids: CASTIDNPSNQPQHF.